This T cell receptor beta chain originates from a study of T cells in Graves' hyperthyroidism and ophthalmopathy. CDR3 size: 14 residues. In germline, CDR1 is SGDLS, CDR2 YYNGEE. Trimming shortened V by 2 bases and J by 2 bases, and 10 bases separated the two germline ends. TCR beta CDR3 regions were amplified from RNA transcripts. During a first-round RT-PCR of the TCR CDR3, the HTBI primer set was used. TCRdb analysed the multiplex PCR reads with MiXCR anew, one entry per CDR3 protein. The sample gives approximately 520,000 distinct CDR3 sequences, more than 20% of which show up once; more than 20% is in the top ten. This clonotype has a count of ten or more.

This receptor was obtained from a man aged 18 to 29 with Graves' hyperthyroidism. This chain uses TRBV9 with TRBJ1-1; D is undetermined. What was sequenced was blood. CDR3 loop: CASSVAAGNTEAFF. CDR3 DNA sequence: TGTGCCAGCAGCGTTGCGGCGGGCAACACTGAAGCTTTCTTT.